Following are 21 T cell receptor beta chains from one sample sequenced in a study of T cell responses to AZD1222 COVID-19 vaccine. TCRdb's copy holds only in-frame clones and misses some; the assay was immunoSEQ multiplex PCR. The table includes 190,000 or so clones, around 93% detected once. The specimen comprised peripheral blood, sampled 28 days after the second AZD1222 dose. The receptors were sampled from an adult who received the AZD1222 COVID-19 vaccine.

The rearrangement links TRBV5-4 to TRBJ1-1; 7 bases map to TRBD1. Germline V gene lookup returns CDR1 SGHNT and CDR2 YYREEE (reference sequence). V was clipped by 4 bases and J by 10 bases; unmatched bases: 10. The CDR3 spans 13 residues. The DNA for the CDR3 is TGTGCCAGCAGCCCACAGACAGGGTCGGGAGCTTTCTTT. This encodes CASSPQTGSGAFF.

This clone was counted between two and nine times. The chain is built from TRBV6-4 and TRBJ1-5; D is undetermined. CDR1 is MRHNA and CDR2 is SNTAGT in the germline V gene. The CDR3 runs 13 residues. The V end lost 6 bases, the J end lost 4 bases, and 10 bases lay between the germline ends. The CDR3 DNA is TGTGCCAGCAGCACAGAGGCAAATCAGCCCCAGCATTTT. Protein product: CASSTEANQPQHF.

The chain carries TRBV5-8 and TRBJ1-1; possibly TRBD1 for D (5 bases). Germline V CDR1 and CDR2: SGHTS, YDEGEE. The CDR3 runs 14 residues. With 6 bases removed from V and 5 bases from J, the gap between germline ends came to 17 bases. The CDR3 DNA is TGTGCCAGCATCGTCTCGGGGGTATGGACTGAAGCTTTCTTT. Protein: CASIVSGVWTEAFF.

V and J are TRBV20-1 and TRBJ1-1, with TRBD1 matching over 7 bases. V lost 3 bases, J lost 1 base, and 5 bases stayed unmatched. The CDR3 runs to 14 residues. Germline loops: CDR1 DFQATT, CDR2 SNEGSKA (reference sequence). CDR3 in amino acids: CSASQGGGNTEAFF. Written as DNA, the CDR3 is TGCAGTGCTAGTCAGGGGGGCGGGAACACTGAAGCTTTCTTT.

V usage is TRBV7-9 and J usage is TRBJ2-1; no definite D call. The CDR3 has 15 residues. The germline gives CDR1 SEHNR, CDR2 FQNEAQ (reference sequence). Trimming pared 5 bases from V and 3 bases from J, leaving 14 bases between. CDR3 amino acids: CASSRGRNRYNEQFF. The CDR3 DNA follows: TGTGCCAGCAGCCGAGGCCGGAATCGCTACAATGAGCAGTTCTTC. Looking up the rest from reference TRBV7-9 and TRBJ2-1 gives the full variable domain: DTGVSQNPRHKITKRGQNVTFRCDPISEHNRLYWYRQTLGQGPEFLTYFQNEAQLEKSRLLSDRFSAERPKGSFSTLEIQRTEQGDSAMYLCASSRGRNRYNEQFFGPGTRLTVL.

This rearrangement joins TRBV6-6 to TRBJ1-2, with D maybe TRBD1 (5 bases). Germline CDR1 reads MNHNY; CDR2 reads SVGAGI (reference sequence). Trimming pared 6 bases from V and 1 base from J, leaving 6 bases between. This CDR3 is 12 amino acids long. The CDR3 DNA reads as TGTGCCAGCAGCGACAGTAACTATGGCTACACCTTC. It codes for CASSDSNYGYTF.

As to this clone: Other nucleotide sequences in the sample specify the same CDR3. The V call is TRBV30, the J call TRBJ1-5; D gene ambiguous. The length of the CDR3 is 13 residues. Trimming stripped 0 bases from V and 2 bases from J, with 5 bases between. Germline V lookup: CDR1 GTSNPN, CDR2 SVGIG (reference sequence). The CDR3 DNA reads TGTGCCTGGAGTGTACGGGGCAATCAGCCCCAGCATTTT. As protein: CAWSVRGNQPQHF.

The rearrangement links TRBV4-2 to TRBJ1-6, with TRBD1 as a possible D gene (5 bases). Trimming cost V 0 bases and J 9 bases, with 9 bases left between them. This CDR3 has 14 residues. CDR1 is LGHNA, CDR2 YNFKEQ, per germline. The CDR3 reads CASSQDGGSSPLHF. The CDR3 nucleotides read TGTGCCAGCAGCCAAGATGGGGGAAGTTCACCCCTCCACTTT.

The chain's CDR3 is CSGGTGGKAFF. The CDR3 bases are TGCAGCGGGGGGACAGGGGGCAAAGCTTTCTTT. V and J are TRBV29-1 and TRBJ1-1; TRBD1 aligns across 12 bases. The CDR3 is 11 residues long. Germline V gene data show CDR1 as SQVTM and CDR2 as ANQGSEA. Unmatched junction bases numbered 3, after V lost 7 bases and J lost 9 bases.

The chain combines TRBV15 with TRBJ2-7, with 7 nucleotides matching TRBD2. The CDR3 length is 15 residues. J was trimmed by 7 bases and V by 0 bases; bases with no gene match: 9. In germline, CDR1 is LNHNV, CDR2 YYDKDF (reference sequence). The CDR3 protein is CATSRDAGDPREQYF. The CDR3 nucleotides are TGTGCCACCAGCAGAGATGCGGGGGATCCTCGGGAGCAGTACTTC. Full variable domain (remainder filled in from reference TRBV15 and TRBJ2-7): DAMVIQNPRYQVTQFGKPVTLSCSQTLNHNVMYWYQQKSSQAPKLLFHYYDKDFNNEADTPDNFQSRRPNTSFCFLDIRSPGLGDTAMYLCATSRDAGDPREQYFGPGTRLTVT.

CDR3 amino acids: CASSQGGNTEAFF. The CDR3 DNA sequence: TGTGCCAGCAGCCAGGGGGGGAACACTGAAGCTTTCTTT. The J gene is TRBJ1-1, the V gene TRBV16; tentatively, D is TRBD1 (5 bases). This CDR3 is 13 amino acids long. V was shortened by 3 bases and J by 1 base, with 6 bases between the two germline ends. From germline, CDR1 is KGHSY and CDR2 FQNENV.

This clone was seen a single time. The rearrangement joins TRBV5-1 to TRBJ1-2, with D possibly matching TRBD1 (5 bases). The germline V gene has CDR1 SGHRS and CDR2 YFSETQ. The V gene lost 1 base and the J gene lost 7 bases, with 14 bases spanning the gap. The CDR3 has 14 amino acids. The CDR3 loop reads CASSLKGTGSGYTF. The CDR3 DNA is TGCGCCAGCAGCTTGAAGGGGACTGGGTCTGGCTACACCTTC.

V and J are TRBV28 and TRBJ1-1; D possibly corresponds to TRBD1 (6 bases). The V end lost 3 bases, the J end lost 5 bases, and 13 bases lay between the germline ends. CDR3 length: 14 amino acids. Looked up from germline, CDR1 is MDHEN and CDR2 is SYDVKM. CDR3 region: CASSFPGAGTEAFF. The CDR3 DNA is TGTGCCAGCAGTTTCCCAGGGGCCGGGACTGAAGCTTTCTTT.

The chain carries TRBV2 and TRBJ2-2; 8 nucleotides align to TRBD1. J was trimmed by 6 bases and V by 1 base; bases with no gene match: 1. The CDR3 length is 14 residues. CDR1 is SNHLY and CDR2 is FYNNEI in the germline V gene. The CDR3 region has the DNA TGTGCCAGCAGTGAAGGGACAGGGCCCGGGGAGCTGTTTTTT. Translation: CASSEGTGPGELFF.

V and J are TRBV4-3 and TRBJ1-3; the match to TRBD1 covers 8 bases. The CDR3 contains 16 residues. Trimming cost V 0 bases and J 5 bases; bases outside gene matches: 6. Germline V CDR1 and CDR2: LGHNA, YSLEER. In DNA form, the CDR3 reads TGCGCCAGCAGCCAAGACAGCGACAGGGGTAGAAACACCATATATTTT. Amino acid sequence: CASSQDSDRGRNTIYF.

To note about this clone: Within the sample, other DNA sequences also encode this same CDR3. The CDR3 loop is CASSLDVATNEKLFF. CDR3 nucleotides: TGCGCCAGCAGCCTCGACGTAGCAACTAATGAAAAACTGTTTTTT. The V gene is TRBV5-1, the J gene TRBJ1-4; no clear D. This CDR3 has 15 amino acids. CDR1 and CDR2 from the germline V gene are SGHRS and YFSETQ. With 4 bases removed from V and 0 bases from J, the gap between germline ends came to 10 bases.

This chain connects TRBV6-1 to TRBJ2-7; 7 nucleotides match TRBD1. This CDR3 is built from 18 residues. Germline loops: CDR1 MNHNS, CDR2 SASEGT. The V gene end was trimmed by 0 bases and the J gene end by 7 bases; junction bases not matched to a gene: 18. The CDR3 protein is CASSEATGAGGPGIEQYF. The CDR3 DNA reads TGTGCCAGCAGTGAAGCCACAGGGGCTGGGGGACCGGGCATTGAGCAGTACTTC.

The CDR3 region is CASSFPDGDTGELFF. The CDR3, as DNA: TGTGCCAGCAGTTTCCCGGACGGGGACACCGGGGAGCTGTTTTTT. The V gene is TRBV6-6, the J gene TRBJ2-2; TRBD2 might be the D (5 bases). The V end lost 4 bases, the J end lost 3 bases, and 12 bases lay between the germline ends. CDR3 size: 15 residues. Germline values: CDR1 MNHNY, CDR2 SVGAGI (reference sequence).

The CDR3 sequence: CAINSQGAFTEAFF. The CDR3 DNA reads TGTGCCATCAATTCCCAGGGGGCCTTCACTGAAGCTTTCTTT. The V gene is TRBV10-3, the J gene TRBJ1-1; 8 bases agree with TRBD1. CDR1 is ENHRY, CDR2 SYGVKD, per germline. V shed 7 bases and J 4 bases; nucleotides not matched to a gene: 8. The CDR3 totals 14 residues.

The gene calls are TRBV7-9 and TRBJ2-3, with unresolved D. Germline values: CDR1 SEHNR, CDR2 FQNEAQ (reference sequence). The CDR3 extends over 13 amino acids. Between the trimmed V and J ends, which lost 10 bases and 2 bases, there was a span of 13 bases. The CDR3 coding sequence is TGTGCCACCCCTGTATCGTCCACAGATACGCAGTATTTT. Translation gives CATPVSSTDTQYF.

The rearrangement uses TRBV11-2 and TRBJ2-7; D may correspond to TRBD1 or TRBD2 (6 bases each). Germline CDR1 is SGHAT and CDR2 is FQNNGV. The CDR3 spans 15 residues. Between the trimmed V and J ends, which lost 5 bases and 2 bases, there was a span of 16 bases. CDR3 DNA sequence: TGTGCCAGCAGCCTAAGGAGGGGGGAAACCTACGAGCAGTACTTC. It specifies CASSLRRGETYEQYF. Filled out from reference TRBV11-2 and TRBJ2-7, the complete variable domain reads EAGVAQSPRYKIIEKRQSVAFWCNPISGHATLYWYQQILGQGPKLLIQFQNNGVVDDSQLPKDRFSAERLKGVDSTLKIQPAKLEDSAVYLCASSLRRGETYEQYFGPGTRLTVT.